These 9 T cell receptor beta chains were all obtained from the same sample, sequenced in a study of cytomegalovirus exposure and HLA in healthy donors. Researchers ran the PCR with 60 Vbeta and 13 Jbeta primers. Produced via immunoSEQ multiplex PCR; TCRdb's table is partial and in-frame only. Here the sample spans some 150,000 clones, roughly 85% being singletons. The material sequenced was PBMCs. The source of these receptors is a male donor in good health and CMV-seronegative.

The chain has TRBV7-2 and TRBJ2-1; tentatively, D is TRBD1 (6 bases). Per germline, CDR1 SGHTA and CDR2 FQGNSA. Trimming cost V 3 bases and J 2 bases, with 11 bases left between them. CDR3 length: 15 amino acids. CDR3 nucleotide sequence: TGTGCCAGCAGCTTTGGTCAGGGGCCCTACAATGAGCAGTTCTTC. It translates to CASSFGQGPYNEQFF.

This chain joins TRBV2 and TRBJ2-1; 8 bases are a match to TRBD2. J gave up 5 bases and V 8 bases, and 8 bases lay outside the gene matches. Germline lookup yields CDR1 SNHLY and CDR2 FYNNEI. The length of the CDR3 is 14 residues. CDR3 sequence reads: CASGIAGTDNEQFF. Here the CDR3 DNA reads TGTGCCAGCGGGATAGCGGGAACCGACAATGAGCAGTTCTTC.

The J gene is TRBJ2-2, the V gene TRBV9; 7 bases line up with TRBD1. Per the germline V gene, CDR1 is SGDLS and CDR2 is YYNGEE. CDR3 length: 15 amino acids. After removal of 4 bases from V and 1 base from J, the junction contained 4 bases not matched to a gene. The CDR3 coding sequence is TGTGCCAGCAGCCCGAGGACAGGGAACACCGGGGAGCTGTTTTTT. This codes for CASSPRTGNTGELFF.

CDR3 sequence reads: CASSAGQAWDGYTF. The CDR3 DNA reads TGCGCCAGCAGCGCCGGACAGGCTTGGGATGGCTACACCTTC. The rearrangement links TRBV5-1 to TRBJ1-2, with 7 positions matching TRBD1. CDR3 length equals 14 residues. With 4 bases clipped from V and 6 bases from J, the junction kept 9 bases outside the gene matches. Germline V CDR1 and CDR2: SGHRS, YFSETQ.

The CDR3 loop is CASSEGTRLGYTF. CDR3 coding DNA: TGTGCCAGCAGTGAAGGGACACGACTTGGCTACACCTTC. J is TRBJ1-2 and V is TRBV2; tentatively, D is TRBD1 (5 bases). With 1 base removed from V and 7 bases from J, the gap between germline ends came to 10 bases. The length of the CDR3 is 13 residues. Germline CDR1 SNHLY, CDR2 FYNNEI.

This clone was seen only once. The V and J genes are TRBV4-2 and TRBJ2-1; the match to TRBD2 covers 10 bases. Looked up from germline, CDR1 is LGHNA and CDR2 is YNFKEQ. CDR3 size: 15 residues. After removal of 1 base from V and 9 bases from J, the junction contained 6 bases not matched to a gene. As DNA, the CDR3 is TGTGCCAGCAGCCAAGTCGCTAGCGGGAGCGCTGAGCAGTTCTTC. It yields the protein CASSQVASGSAEQFF.

The chain links TRBV2 to TRBJ2-7; a weak D match, TRBD1 (6 bases). CDR3 length equals 15 residues. Germline loops: CDR1 SNHLY, CDR2 FYNNEI. V lost 5 bases and J lost 5, with 19 bases in between. In nucleotides, the CDR3 is TGTGCCAGCAGTCGAGGGAAACAGGGACCTAACGAGCAGTACTTC. Its protein product is CASSRGKQGPNEQYF. Full variable domain (rest looked up from reference TRBV2 and TRBJ2-7): EPEVTQTPSHQVTQMGQEVILRCVPISNHLYFYWYRQILGQKVEFLVSFYNNEISEKSEIFDDQFSVERPDGSNFTLKIRSTKLEDSAMYFCASSRGKQGPNEQYFGPGTRLTVT.

V is TRBV6-1 and J is TRBJ2-5; weak D call: TRBD1 (6 bases). V was pared by 4 bases and J by 5 bases, with 17 bases between. From germline, CDR1 is MNHNS and CDR2 SASEGT. This CDR3 region has 15 residues. The CDR3 region is CASSANPQGTETQYF. The DNA for the CDR3 is TGTGCCAGCAGTGCCAACCCACAGGGTACGGAGACCCAGTACTTC.

CDR3 nucleotide sequence: TGTGCCATCAGTGACTTCCCGACAGGGATCAATCAGCCCCAGCATTTT. Translating it yields CAISDFPTGINQPQHF. This chain links TRBV10-3 with TRBJ1-5, with TRBD1 matching over 7 bases. The germline CDR1 and CDR2 sequences are ENHRY and SYGVKD. J gave up 3 bases and V 3 bases, and 8 bases lay outside the gene matches. The CDR3 runs 16 residues.